Each of the 14 T cell receptor beta chains below was sequenced from the same sample in a study of blood T cell repertoires in COVID-19. Here immunoSEQ multiplex PCR was the method, and the copy in TCRdb shows in-frame clones only, minus some. Counted here are fewer than 400,000 clones, 90% occurring once; the ten biggest clones make up approximately 2.9%. Sequences were obtained from peripheral blood. These receptors were obtained from a woman in her twenties or thirties with COVID-19, enrolled during active disease.

The CDR3 bases are TGTGCCAGCAGTGAATCGGGGGGGTTAAGGACCGGGGAGCTGTTTTTT. It yields the protein CASSESGGLRTGELFF. V gene TRBV25-1 combines with J gene TRBJ2-2, with 8 bases identical to TRBD2. V lost 1 base to trimming and J lost 5 bases; unmatched junction nucleotides: 6. CDR1 is MGHDK and CDR2 is SYGVNS in the germline V gene. This CDR3 is 16 amino acids long.

The J gene is TRBJ1-2, the V gene TRBV20-1, with 7 bases that match TRBD1. The germline CDR1 and CDR2 sequences are DFQATT and SNEGSKA (reference sequence). The CDR3 covers 13 residues. The J segment lost 7 bases and the V segment lost 3 bases, leaving 8 bases of the junction unmatched. CDR3 bases: TGCAGTGCTAGTACCAGGGCAGGGGGTGGCTACACCTTC. Translated: CSASTRAGGGYTF.

Only a few counts were recorded for this clone. This chain uses TRBV3-1 (or the pseudogene TRBV3-2) with TRBJ2-7; the D is unclear. Trimming stripped 4 bases from V and 3 bases from J, with 4 bases between. The CDR3 is 11 residues long. Germline values: CDR1 LGHDT, CDR2 YNNKEL (reference sequence). The CDR3 sequence: CASSLGYEQYF. The CDR3 nucleotides are TGTGCCAGCAGCCTCGGCTACGAGCAGTACTTC.

A note on this clone: This same CDR3 is encoded by further DNA sequences in the sample. This chain uses TRBV5-4 with TRBJ2-1, with 8 bases aligning to TRBD2. Germline-derived CDR1 and CDR2 are SGHNT and YYREEE (reference sequence). The CDR3 has 15 amino acids. V dropped 1 base and J dropped 0; count of bases not matched to a gene: 0. CDR3 amino acids: CASSLTSGSYNEQFF. The CDR3 DNA reads as TGTGCCAGCAGCTTGACTAGCGGCTCCTACAATGAGCAGTTCTTC.

The rearrangement joins TRBV28 to TRBJ2-4, with D unresolved. CDR1 and CDR2 from the germline V gene are MDHEN and SYDVKM. This CDR3 region has 16 residues. Trimming removed 3 bases from V and 1 base from J, with 13 bases in between. CDR3: CASSFRNERAKNIQYF. CDR3 nucleotide sequence: TGTGCCAGCAGTTTCCGAAACGAACGGGCCAAAAACATTCAGTACTTC.

This chain connects TRBV27 to TRBJ2-3; TRBD1 agrees at 8 bases. This CDR3 has 17 residues. Germline values: CDR1 MNHEY, CDR2 SMNVEV (reference sequence). Trimming removed 2 bases from V and 4 bases from J; junction bases left unmatched: 11. This CDR3 reads CASSLLWTGRNSDTQYF. CDR3 DNA sequence: TGTGCCAGCAGTTTACTATGGACAGGGAGAAATTCAGATACGCAGTATTTT.

The chain carries TRBV2 and TRBJ2-5; 7 bases map to TRBD1. The CDR3 length is 15 residues. Germline CDR1 SNHLY, CDR2 FYNNEI. With V trimmed by 2 bases and J by 0 bases, 3 bases remained unmatched. DNA of the CDR3: TGTGCCAGCAGTGAAAAGACAGGGTACCAAGAGACCCAGTACTTC. It yields the protein CASSEKTGYQETQYF.

The rearrangement uses TRBV5-1 and TRBJ2-4, with D tentatively TRBD2 (6 bases). Between the trimmed V and J ends, which lost 3 bases and 3 bases, there was a span of 10 bases. The germline V gene encodes CDR1 SGHRS and CDR2 YFSETQ. CDR3 size: 14 residues. This CDR3 is CASSWRDSKNIQYF. In nucleotides, the CDR3 is TGCGCCAGCAGCTGGAGGGATAGCAAAAACATTCAGTACTTC.

CDR3 sequence: CASSLAGISSGNTIYF. CDR3 nucleotides: TGTGCCAGCAGCTTGGCGGGTATTTCATCCGGAAACACCATATATTTT. This rearrangement joins TRBV5-4 to TRBJ1-3; D call uncertain. The V gene lost 0 bases and the J gene lost 4 bases, with 14 bases spanning the gap. The CDR3 consists of 16 residues. CDR1 SGHNT and CDR2 YYREEE come from the germline V gene (reference sequence).

V gene TRBV10-1 combines with J gene TRBJ2-5; D possibly corresponds to TRBD2 (5 bases). The V and J ends lost 3 bases and 4 bases respectively, with 12 bases between them. The length of the CDR3 is 14 residues. Germline lookup yields CDR1 WNHNN and CDR2 SYGVQD (reference sequence). The CDR3 bases are TGCGCCAGCAGTGATTTGAGGGTGGGAGAGACCCAGTACTTC. Translation: CASSDLRVGETQYF.

This clone turned up a few times. The gene calls are TRBV4-2 and TRBJ2-1; 9 bases agree with TRBD2. The CDR3 has 15 residues. Germline loops: CDR1 LGHNA, CDR2 YNFKEQ. V lost 0 bases to trimming and J lost 9 bases; unmatched junction nucleotides: 6. The CDR3 DNA reads TGTGCCAGCAGCCAAGAAGCGGGAGGAGGCGTTGAGCAGTTCTTC. Its translation: CASSQEAGGGVEQFF.

The V gene is TRBV7-6, the J gene TRBJ1-2; the D is unclear. The V gene's germline CDR1 is SGHVS and CDR2 FNYEAQ. Trimming took off 1 base at V and 3 bases at J, with 9 bases between the two ends. The CDR3 sequence is 14 residues long. The CDR3 DNA follows: TGTGCCAGCAGCTTAGGTCCCAGTGACTATGGCTACACCTTC. Residues: CASSLGPSDYGYTF.

The rearrangement joins TRBV5-4 to TRBJ1-2; D not resolved. The V end was cut by 2 bases, the J end by 0 bases, with 8 bases between. Germline lookup yields CDR1 SGHNT and CDR2 YYREEE (reference sequence). CDR3 length equals 14 residues. In DNA form, the CDR3 reads TGTGCCAGCAGCTTCCCGCGAGCTAACTATGGCTACACCTTC. Translation gives CASSFPRANYGYTF.

CDR3 protein: CASRILSGGGGYGYTF. In DNA form, the CDR3 reads TGTGCCAGCAGGATCTTATCAGGGGGCGGGGGATATGGCTACACCTTC. J is TRBJ1-2 and V is TRBV28; 8 nucleotides match TRBD1. The CDR3 extends over 16 amino acids. Unmatched junction bases numbered 14, after V lost 6 bases and J lost 5 bases. Germline CDR1 reads MDHEN; CDR2 reads SYDVKM.